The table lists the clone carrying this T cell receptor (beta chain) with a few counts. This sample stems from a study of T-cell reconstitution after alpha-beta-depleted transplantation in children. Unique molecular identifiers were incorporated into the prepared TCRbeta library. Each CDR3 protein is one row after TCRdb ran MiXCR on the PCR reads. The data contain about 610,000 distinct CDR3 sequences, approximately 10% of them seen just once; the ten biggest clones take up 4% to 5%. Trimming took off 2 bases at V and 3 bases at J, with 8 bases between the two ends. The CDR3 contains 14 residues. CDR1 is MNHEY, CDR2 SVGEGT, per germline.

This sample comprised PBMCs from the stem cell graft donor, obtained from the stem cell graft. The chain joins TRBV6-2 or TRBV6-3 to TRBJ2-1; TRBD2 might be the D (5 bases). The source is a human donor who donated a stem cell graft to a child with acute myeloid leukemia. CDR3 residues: CASSYPGFYNEQFF. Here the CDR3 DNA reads TGTGCCAGCAGTTACCCGGGATTCTACAATGAGCAGTTCTTC.